This entry features one T cell receptor (beta chain) sequence. The data were taken from a study of blood T cell repertoires in COVID-19. At the level of the study: Collection of acute and convalescent COVID-19 samples took place in the United States, Italy and Spain.

Losses at the gene ends were 2 bases for V and 4 bases for J; bases not matched to a gene: 7. CDR3 length: 15 residues. Per the germline V gene, CDR1 is LNHNV and CDR2 is YYDKDF (reference sequence). TCRdb's copy holds only in-frame clones and misses some; the assay was immunoSEQ multiplex PCR. The repertoire includes fewer than 90,000 clones, just under 85% of them detected once, and over 30% sits in the top ten. The receptor's source is a man in his 70s with acute or convalescent COVID-19. V usage is TRBV15 and J usage is TRBJ2-5; 7 positions match TRBD1. Sequences were obtained from peripheral blood. This CDR3 is CATSRSQGIAETQYF. The DNA for the CDR3 is TGTGCCACCAGCAGATCACAGGGGATCGCAGAGACCCAGTACTTC.